This TCR beta chain was recovered during a study of T cells in Graves' hyperthyroidism and ophthalmopathy (dated by TCRdb to the late 2010s). With regard to the full study: Peripheral blood was sampled at the time of initial diagnosis, prior to any treatment. TCR V-J signatures able to tell the groups apart were searched for in a discovery cohort of more than 90 patients, of whom around 43 had Graves' ophthalmopathy and around 58 had stable Graves' hyperthyroidism. Whether ophthalmopathy could be predicted prospectively was tested in an independent validation cohort made up of approximately 19 hyperthyroidism patients plus 17 patients who later progressed to ophthalmopathy. The approximately 98 discovery patients were randomly divided into training and test sets at a 7:3 ratio. The study also compared thyroid tissue and blood T-cell repertoires from 5 to 7 Graves' hyperthyroidism patients. Once sampling was done, hyperthyroidism patients were given methimazole at a starting dose of 30 mg daily, whereas ophthalmopathy patients were given high-dose intravenous methylprednisolone. TCR Vbeta CDR3 sequencing of approximately 140 peripheral blood samples (43 ophthalmopathy, over 70 hyperthyroidism and 17 progressor patients) is reported in the paper.

Overall study results and their limits: No statistical method was used to fix the sample size in advance, and group allocation was not hidden from the investigators. Most expanded thyroid clonotypes (frequency above 0.001) were also detected in blood, suggesting blood repertoires may reflect thyroid immune responses. In validation, progression to ophthalmopathy was predicted by the model with approximately 67% sensitivity and 72.22% specificity, a median of approximately 6.5 months before onset. A 13 V-J signature model separated ophthalmopathy from stable hyperthyroidism, with about 88% sensitivity and 81% to 83% specificity in cross-validation and 80%/75% in testing.

Hyperthyroidism patients were aged 18 to 65 years and newly diagnosed, with disease duration of less than 2 months. The study excluded patients with uncontrolled infections, other autoimmune diseases, pregnancy or lactation. Diagnoses were based on clinical symptoms, serum thyroxine and TRAb, thyroid ultrasound and orbital computed tomography. Blood from progressor patients was collected at the time of first diagnosis with hyperthyroidism, before any ophthalmopathy symptoms had appeared. Ficoll-Paque density gradient centrifugation was used to isolate PBMCs from 8.5 to 10 ml of fresh peripheral blood. Progressor patients were initially diagnosed with Graves' hyperthyroidism and developed ophthalmopathy during follow-up. Trizol reagent was used to extract total RNA, and RNA quality was then checked on an Agilent 2100 Bioanalyzer. Amplification of TCR beta CDR3 regions was carried out from RNA transcripts. For the first round of RT-PCR on the TCR CDR3, the HTBI primer set was used together with the Qiagen OneStep RT-PCR kit. The libraries were constructed in a second round of multiplex PCR and then size-selected and purified. Libraries were sequenced paired-end with 100 bp reads on an Illumina HiSeq2000. For the original study's pipeline: SOAPnuke was used to process the raw data, removing reads that contained adapters or uncalled bases, had a mean Phred below 15, or lacked an exact match to the constant primer or identifier. High-quality paired reads were merged with COPE v1.2.5, and unique nucleotide sequences were defined as clonotypes. MiTCR v1.1 was used to align the clonotypes against IMGT TRBV, TRBD and TRBJ reference segments. Only V-J combinations with frequency above 0.0001, covering roughly 99% of repertoires, were analysed. A TCS score was defined as the ratio of F50 (clonal expansion) to E x V (chaos), with BLOSUM62-based TCRdist applied between CDR3 peptides within each V-J. Welch's t-statistics and random forest reduced 450 to 600 V-J features to 10 to 15, which were used in a naive Bayes classifier (R e1071). In-frame beta chains were kept once TCRdb had trimmed the public reads at Q25 with fastp and called clones with MiXCR. CDR3 protein sequences are deduplicated, and each keeps its most common genes and DNA. These V and J calls rely on TCRdb rather than the paper's analysis. The sample yields under 350,000 distinct CDR3 sequences; 13% were counted once. Roughly 8% of the sample is taken by the ten largest.

Including cysteine and phenylalanine, the CDR3 has 17 amino acids. Only the CDR3 DNA stays, 51 bases, in frame from base 1. The junction shows trimming of 5 bases on V and 0 bases on J, and the gene matches do not reach 10 bases of it. CDR1 LNHDA and CDR2 SQIVND were looked up in the germline V gene (reference sequence). Regarding this clonotype: No cognate antigen has been identified for it. Base quality data are lacking; no much larger clone is found one base away.

Sequencing was carried out using blood. This receptor was obtained from a woman aged 30 to 39 with Graves' hyperthyroidism that later progressed to Graves' ophthalmopathy. The chain joins TRBV19 to TRBJ2-1; 7 junctional bases match TRBD2. CDR3 protein: CASSPFGGSPSYNEQFF. The bases are TGTGCCAGTAGTCCGTTCGGGGGGTCTCCCTCCTACAATGAGCAGTTCTTC.